This T cell receptor beta chain was found in a study of response to subunit inactivated influenza vaccine. TCRdb independently ran MiXCR on the RT-PCR reads; one entry per CDR3 protein. This table has about 780,000 distinct CDR3 sequences, around a sixth appearing once. Turning to this clonotype: What it recognizes is unknown.

Notes on the study in general: There was a suggestion from the authors that each seasonal influenza vaccination recruits few new T cells.

In germline, CDR1 is DFQATT, CDR2 SNEGSKA (reference sequence). The CDR3 is 10 amino acids. V gave up 2 bases and J gave up 6 bases, with 5 bases separating them. The sequences come from PBMCs from blood, collected roughly 5 days after vaccination. The TCR was taken from a man aged 50 to 59 who received an inactivated influenza vaccine. This chain connects TRBV20-1 to TRBJ2-7, with D hard to call. The CDR3, as DNA: TGCAGTGCTAGAATGACCGAGCAGTACTTC. It encodes CSARMTEQYF.